Below, one T cell receptor beta chain is given with its context. Per the original methods: Using reference gene primer amplification, nucleated cell counts were estimated. Profiling relied on immunoSEQ multiplex PCR, and the TCRdb table lists in-frame clones only, not all of them. For V, J and clone size, that table is used; D and trimming come from the DNA. The sample shows more than 200,000 clones, roughly 90% of them seen only once. The data derive from a study of blood T cell repertoires in COVID-19. Study-wide context: There were acute and convalescent COVID-19 samples, and they came from the United States, Italy and Spain. T cells, B-cell-depleted T cells, or PBMCs provided the cDNA or gDNA that served as material.

There are 15 residues in the CDR3. Germline loops: CDR1 MGHDK, CDR2 SYGVNS. V was pared by 4 bases and J by 4 bases, with 16 bases between. The chain has TRBV25-1 and TRBJ1-2; no clear D. This TCR came from a woman aged 55-69 years with acute or convalescent COVID-19. Sequencing was carried out using peripheral blood. CDR3 loop: CASSGDSKRIYGYTF. Written as DNA, the CDR3 is TGTGCCAGCAGTGGCGACTCCAAAAGAATCTATGGCTACACCTTC.